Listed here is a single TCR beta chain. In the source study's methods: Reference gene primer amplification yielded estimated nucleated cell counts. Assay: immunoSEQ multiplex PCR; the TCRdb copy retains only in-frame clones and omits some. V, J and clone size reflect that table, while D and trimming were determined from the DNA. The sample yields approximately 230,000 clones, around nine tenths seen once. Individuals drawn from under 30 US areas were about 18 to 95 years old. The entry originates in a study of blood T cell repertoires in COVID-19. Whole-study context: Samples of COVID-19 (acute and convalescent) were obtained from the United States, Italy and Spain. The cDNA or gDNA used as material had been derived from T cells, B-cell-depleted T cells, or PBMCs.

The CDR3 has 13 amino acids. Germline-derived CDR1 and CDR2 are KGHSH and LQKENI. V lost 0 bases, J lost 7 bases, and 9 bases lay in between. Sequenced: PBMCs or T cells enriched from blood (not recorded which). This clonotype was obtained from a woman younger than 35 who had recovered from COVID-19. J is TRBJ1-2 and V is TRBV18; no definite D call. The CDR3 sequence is CASSPPVRGGYTF. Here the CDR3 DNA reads TGTGCCAGCTCACCACCGGTACGGGGTGGCTACACCTTC.